Presented here are 5 T cell receptor beta chains from one specimen sequenced in a study of cytomegalovirus exposure and HLA in healthy donors (dated 2017 in TCRdb). The library was built by means of the immunoSEQ multiplex PCR assay. For the multiplex PCR, a mixture combining 60 forward primers for TCR Vbeta segments and 13 reverse primers for TCR Jbeta segments was used. Entries here come from immuneACCESS through TCRdb and include only in-frame sequences with V and J called. Some clones fail to appear in such tables; in the studies checked, an unresolved V gene covers under half of the shortfall, and the cause of the remainder is unknown. For this sample there are roughly 120,000 clones; under 80% appear just once. The top ten clones comprise approximately 31% of the sample. The material sequenced was PBMCs. The receptors were gathered from a man in his sixties in good health and CMV-seropositive.

The V and J genes are TRBV6-5 and TRBJ1-1; 9 bases agree with TRBD1. CDR3 length: 13 amino acids. V lost 5 bases, J lost 10 bases, and 8 bases stayed unmatched. Germline CDR1 reads MNHEY; CDR2 reads SVGAGI. CDR3 in DNA: TGTGCCAGCAGTCGACCCGTGACAGGGGGAGCTTTCTTT. It specifies CASSRPVTGGAFF.

J is TRBJ1-2 and V is TRBV5-4; D gene unclear. The CDR3 spans 13 residues. V was clipped by 4 bases and J by 8 bases, with 15 bases between them. Germline-derived CDR1 and CDR2 are SGHNT and YYREEE (reference sequence). CDR3 residues: CASSREGIGGYTF. The CDR3 DNA reads TGTGCCAGCAGCCGAGAGGGTATCGGCGGCTACACCTTC.

The chain carries TRBV5-1 and TRBJ2-5; 10 bases align to TRBD2. Losses at the gene ends were 1 base for V and 4 bases for J; bases not matched to a gene: 10. The CDR3 spans 17 residues. Germline CDR1 is SGHRS and CDR2 is YFSETQ. This CDR3 is CASSLSLAGDPGETQYF. The CDR3 nucleotides read TGCGCCAGCAGCTTGAGTCTAGCGGGAGACCCGGGAGAGACCCAGTACTTC.

The CDR3 bases are TGTGCCAGCCGAAGCGGGAGGGCTCGGGATACGCAGTATTTT. The encoded protein is CASRSGRARDTQYF. This rearrangement joins TRBV27 to TRBJ2-3; 10 bases match TRBD2. The germline CDR1 and CDR2 sequences are MNHEY and SMNVEV (reference sequence). The V segment lost 8 bases and the J segment 6 bases; nucleotides outside the gene matches: 8. This CDR3 has 14 residues.

In its sample, this clone was seen a few times. One end of the junction fails to match germline, which may point to a read error. This chain joins TRBV7-9 and TRBJ1-2, with TRBD1 identical over 9 bases. Germline V gene data show CDR1 as SEHNR and CDR2 as FQNEAQ (reference sequence). This CDR3 spans 16 amino acids. In nucleotides, the CDR3 is TGTTCCAGCAGCTCCTCCGGGACAGGGTTGGACTATGGCTACACCTTC. As protein: CSSSSSGTGLDYGYTF.